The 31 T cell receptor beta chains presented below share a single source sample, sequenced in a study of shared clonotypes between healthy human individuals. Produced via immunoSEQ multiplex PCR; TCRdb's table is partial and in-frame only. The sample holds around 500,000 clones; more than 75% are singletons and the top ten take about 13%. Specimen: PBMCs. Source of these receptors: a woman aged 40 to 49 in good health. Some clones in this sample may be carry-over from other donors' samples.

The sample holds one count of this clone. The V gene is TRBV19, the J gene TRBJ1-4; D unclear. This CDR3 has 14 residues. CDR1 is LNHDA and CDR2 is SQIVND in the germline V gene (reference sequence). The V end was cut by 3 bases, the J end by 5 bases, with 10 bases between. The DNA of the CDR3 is TGTGCCAGTAGTATCGACGGCCGGAATGAAAAACTGTTTTTT. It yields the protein CASSIDGRNEKLFF.

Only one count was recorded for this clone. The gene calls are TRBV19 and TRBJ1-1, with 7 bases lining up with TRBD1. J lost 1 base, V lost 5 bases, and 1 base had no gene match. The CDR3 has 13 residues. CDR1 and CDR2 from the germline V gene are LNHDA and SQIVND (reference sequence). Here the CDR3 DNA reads TGTGCCAGTAGTGGGACAGCGAACACTGAAGCTTTCTTT. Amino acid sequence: CASSGTANTEAFF.

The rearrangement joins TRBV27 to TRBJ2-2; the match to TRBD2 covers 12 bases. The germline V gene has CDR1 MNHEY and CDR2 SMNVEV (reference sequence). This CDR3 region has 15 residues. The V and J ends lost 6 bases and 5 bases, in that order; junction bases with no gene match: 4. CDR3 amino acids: CASRKGLAGTGELFF. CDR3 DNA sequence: TGTGCCAGCAGGAAGGGACTAGCGGGTACCGGGGAGCTGTTTTTT.

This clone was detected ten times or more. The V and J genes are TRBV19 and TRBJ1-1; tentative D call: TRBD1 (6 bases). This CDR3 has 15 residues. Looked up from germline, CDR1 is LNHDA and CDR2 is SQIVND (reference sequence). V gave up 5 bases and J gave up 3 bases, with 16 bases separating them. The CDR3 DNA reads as TGTGCCAGTAGTCCCAGAGGGACAAGTCACACTGAAGCTTTCTTT. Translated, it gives CASSPRGTSHTEAFF. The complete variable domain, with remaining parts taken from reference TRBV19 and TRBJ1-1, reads DGGITQSPKYLFRKEGQNVTLSCEQNLNHDAMYWYRQDPGQGLRLIYYSQIVNDFQKGDIAEGYSVSREKKESFPLTVTSAQKNPTAFYLCASSPRGTSHTEAFFGQGTRLTVV.

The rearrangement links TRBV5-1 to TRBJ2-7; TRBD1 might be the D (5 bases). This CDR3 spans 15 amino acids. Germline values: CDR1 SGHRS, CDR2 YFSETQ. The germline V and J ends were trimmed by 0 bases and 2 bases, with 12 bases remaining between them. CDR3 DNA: TGCGCCAGCAGCTTGGGTGGGGCTACCCCCTACGAGCAGTACTTC. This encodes CASSLGGATPYEQYF.

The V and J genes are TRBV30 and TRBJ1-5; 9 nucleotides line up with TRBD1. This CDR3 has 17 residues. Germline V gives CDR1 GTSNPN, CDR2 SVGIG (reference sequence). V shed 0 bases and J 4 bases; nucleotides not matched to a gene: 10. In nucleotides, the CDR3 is TGTGCCTGGAGTGTACATGGGACAGGGCTAGGGAATCAGCCCCAGCATTTT. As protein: CAWSVHGTGLGNQPQHF.

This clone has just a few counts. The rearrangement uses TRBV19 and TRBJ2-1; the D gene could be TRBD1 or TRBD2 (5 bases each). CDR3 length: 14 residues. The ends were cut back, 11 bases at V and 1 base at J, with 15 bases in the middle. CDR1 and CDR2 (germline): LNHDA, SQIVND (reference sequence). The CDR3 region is CAAQGEGSYNEQFF. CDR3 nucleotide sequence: TGTGCCGCCCAGGGAGAAGGATCCTACAATGAGCAGTTCTTC. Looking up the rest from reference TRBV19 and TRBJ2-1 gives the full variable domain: DGGITQSPKYLFRKEGQNVTLSCEQNLNHDAMYWYRQDPGQGLRLIYYSQIVNDFQKGDIAEGYSVSREKKESFPLTVTSAQKNPTAFYLCAAQGEGSYNEQFFGPGTRLTVL.

The CDR3 nucleotides read TGCGCCAGCAGCTTGGGGGAGGAACGAAAAAAACTGTTTTTT. Residues: CASSLGEERKKLFF. The chain joins TRBV5-1 to TRBJ1-4; D unclear. V lost 0 bases, J lost 9 bases, and 12 bases lay in between. The CDR3 covers 14 residues. From germline, CDR1 is SGHRS and CDR2 YFSETQ.

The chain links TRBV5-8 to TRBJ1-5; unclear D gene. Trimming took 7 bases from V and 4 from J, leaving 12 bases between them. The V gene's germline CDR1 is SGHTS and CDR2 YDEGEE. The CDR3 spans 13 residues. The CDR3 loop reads CASGQPKNQPQHF. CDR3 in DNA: TGTGCCAGCGGTCAGCCAAAAAATCAGCCCCAGCATTTT.

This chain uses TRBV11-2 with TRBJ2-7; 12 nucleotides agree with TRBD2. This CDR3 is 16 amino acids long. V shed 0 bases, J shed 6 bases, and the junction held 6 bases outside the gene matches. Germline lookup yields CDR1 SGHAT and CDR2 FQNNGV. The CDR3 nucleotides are TGTGCCAGCAGCTTAGATTGGGCTAGCGGGAGGGGCGAGCAGTACTTC. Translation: CASSLDWASGRGEQYF.

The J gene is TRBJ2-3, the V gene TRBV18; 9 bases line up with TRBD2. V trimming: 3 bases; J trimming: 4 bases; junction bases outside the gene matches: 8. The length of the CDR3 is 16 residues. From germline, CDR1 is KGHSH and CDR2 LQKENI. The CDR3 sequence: CASSPRVAGDPDTQYF. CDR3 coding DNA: TGTGCCAGCTCACCTCGCGTAGCGGGAGATCCAGATACGCAGTATTTT.

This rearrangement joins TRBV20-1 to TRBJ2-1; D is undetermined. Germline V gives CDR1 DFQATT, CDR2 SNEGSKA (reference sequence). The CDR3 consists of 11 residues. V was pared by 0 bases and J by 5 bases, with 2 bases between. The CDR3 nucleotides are TGCAGTGCTAGAGAGGACAATGAGCAGTTCTTC. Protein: CSAREDNEQFF.

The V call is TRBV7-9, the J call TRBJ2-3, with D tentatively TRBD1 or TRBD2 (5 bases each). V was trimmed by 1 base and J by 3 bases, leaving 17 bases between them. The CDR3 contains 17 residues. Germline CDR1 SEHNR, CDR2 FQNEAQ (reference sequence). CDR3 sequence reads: CASSLGGWGLGTDTQYF. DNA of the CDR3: TGTGCCAGCAGCTTAGGAGGGTGGGGCTTAGGAACAGATACGCAGTATTTT.

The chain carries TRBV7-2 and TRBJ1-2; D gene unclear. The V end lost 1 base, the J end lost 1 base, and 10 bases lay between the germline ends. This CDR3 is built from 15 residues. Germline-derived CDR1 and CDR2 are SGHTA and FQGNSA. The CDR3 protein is CASSLGALLNYGYTF. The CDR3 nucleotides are TGTGCCAGCAGCTTAGGTGCCTTGCTTAACTATGGCTACACCTTC.

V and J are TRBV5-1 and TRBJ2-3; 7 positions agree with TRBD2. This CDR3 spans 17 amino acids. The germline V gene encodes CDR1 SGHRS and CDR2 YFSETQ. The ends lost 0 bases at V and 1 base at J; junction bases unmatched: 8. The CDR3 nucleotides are TGCGCCAGCAGCTTGGCCATCGCGGGAGATGGCACAGATACGCAGTATTTT. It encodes CASSLAIAGDGTDTQYF. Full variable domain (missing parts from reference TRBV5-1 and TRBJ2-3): KAGVTQTPRYLIKTRGQQVTLSCSPISGHRSVSWYQQTPGQGLQFLFEYFSETQRNKGNFPGRFSGRQFSNSRSEMNVSTLELGDSALYLCASSLAIAGDGTDTQYFGPGTRLTVL.

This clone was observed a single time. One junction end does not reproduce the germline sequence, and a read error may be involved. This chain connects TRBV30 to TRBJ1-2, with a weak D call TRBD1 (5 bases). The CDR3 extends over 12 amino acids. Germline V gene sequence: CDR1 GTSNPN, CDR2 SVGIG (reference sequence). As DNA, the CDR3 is TGTACCTGGAGTGGGGGGAACTATGGCTACACCTTC. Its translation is CTWSGGNYGYTF.

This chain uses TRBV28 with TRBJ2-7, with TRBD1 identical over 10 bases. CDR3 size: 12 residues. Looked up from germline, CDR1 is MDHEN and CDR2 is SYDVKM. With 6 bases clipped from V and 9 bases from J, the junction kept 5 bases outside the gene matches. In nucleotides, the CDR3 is TGTGCCAGCAGCCGGGACAGGGGAGGGCAGTACTTC. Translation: CASSRDRGGQYF.

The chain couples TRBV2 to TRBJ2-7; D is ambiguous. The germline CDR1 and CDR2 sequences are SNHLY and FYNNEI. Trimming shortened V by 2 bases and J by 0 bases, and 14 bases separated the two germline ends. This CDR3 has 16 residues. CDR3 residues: CASSEMTRRISYEQYF. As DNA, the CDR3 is TGTGCCAGCAGTGAAATGACCAGGAGAATCTCCTACGAGCAGTACTTC.

The CDR3 reads CASSVEGRTGELFF. For the CDR3, the DNA is TGTGCCAGCAGTGTAGAGGGGCGCACCGGGGAGCTGTTTTTT. The chain recombines TRBV2 with TRBJ2-2; either TRBD1 or TRBD2 may supply D (5 bases each). The V and J ends lost 4 bases and 4 bases respectively, with 10 bases between them. The CDR3 is 14 amino acids. CDR1 and CDR2 from the germline V gene are SNHLY and FYNNEI.

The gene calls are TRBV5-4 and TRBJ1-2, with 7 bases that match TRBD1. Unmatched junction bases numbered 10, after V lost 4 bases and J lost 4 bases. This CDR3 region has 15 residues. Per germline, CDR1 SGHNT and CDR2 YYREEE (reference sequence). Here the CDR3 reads CASSPGQQIGYGYTF. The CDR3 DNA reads TGTGCCAGCAGCCCGGGACAGCAGATAGGCTATGGCTACACCTTC.

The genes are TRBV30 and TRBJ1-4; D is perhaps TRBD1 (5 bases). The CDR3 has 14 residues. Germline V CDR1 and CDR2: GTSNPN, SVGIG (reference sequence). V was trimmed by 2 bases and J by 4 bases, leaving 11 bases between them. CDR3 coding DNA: TGTGCCTGGAGTAGGGGTCTGGGTAATGAAAAACTGTTTTTT. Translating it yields CAWSRGLGNEKLFF.

The chain's CDR3 is CASERTSGSNEQFF. CDR3 DNA sequence: TGTGCCAGCGAGAGGACTAGCGGGAGCAATGAGCAGTTCTTC. The gene calls are TRBV9 and TRBJ2-1; 13 positions agree with TRBD2. Germline loops: CDR1 SGDLS, CDR2 YYNGEE. V shed 7 bases, J shed 6 bases, and the junction held 4 bases outside the gene matches. This CDR3 region has 14 residues.

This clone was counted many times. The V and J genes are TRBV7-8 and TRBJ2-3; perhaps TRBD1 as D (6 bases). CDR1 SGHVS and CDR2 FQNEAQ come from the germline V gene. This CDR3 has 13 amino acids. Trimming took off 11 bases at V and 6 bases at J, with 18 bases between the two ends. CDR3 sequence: CAGGPRGTDTQYF. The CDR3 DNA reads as TGTGCCGGTGGGCCCAGGGGTACGGATACGCAGTATTTT.

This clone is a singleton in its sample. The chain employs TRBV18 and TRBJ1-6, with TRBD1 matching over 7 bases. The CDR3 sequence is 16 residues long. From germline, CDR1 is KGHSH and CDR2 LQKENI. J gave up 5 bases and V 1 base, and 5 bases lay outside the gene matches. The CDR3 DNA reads TGTGCCAGCTCACCACGTGAAGGGACAGATAATTCACCCCTCCACTTT. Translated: CASSPREGTDNSPLHF.

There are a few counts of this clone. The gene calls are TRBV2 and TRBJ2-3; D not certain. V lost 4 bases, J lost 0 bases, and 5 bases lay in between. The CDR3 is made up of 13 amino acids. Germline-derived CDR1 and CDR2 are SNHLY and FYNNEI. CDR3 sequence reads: CASSGTSTDTQYF. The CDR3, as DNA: TGTGCCAGCAGTGGAACTAGCACAGATACGCAGTATTTT.

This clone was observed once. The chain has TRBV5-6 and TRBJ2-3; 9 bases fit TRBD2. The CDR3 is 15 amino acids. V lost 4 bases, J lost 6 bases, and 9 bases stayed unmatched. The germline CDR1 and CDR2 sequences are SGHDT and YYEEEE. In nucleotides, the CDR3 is TGTGCCAGCAGCCTATTAGCGGGAGAGGGGGATACGCAGTATTTT. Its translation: CASSLLAGEGDTQYF.

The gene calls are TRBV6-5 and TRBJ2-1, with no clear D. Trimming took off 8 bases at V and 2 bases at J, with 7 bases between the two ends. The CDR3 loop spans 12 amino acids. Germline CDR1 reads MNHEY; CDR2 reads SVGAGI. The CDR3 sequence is CASWKAYNEQFF. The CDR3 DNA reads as TGTGCCAGCTGGAAAGCCTACAATGAGCAGTTCTTC.

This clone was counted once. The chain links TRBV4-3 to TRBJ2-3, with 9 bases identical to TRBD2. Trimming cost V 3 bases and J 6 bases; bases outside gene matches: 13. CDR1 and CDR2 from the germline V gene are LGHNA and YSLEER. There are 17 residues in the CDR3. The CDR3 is CASSQGAVSGSADTQYF. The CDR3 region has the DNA TGCGCCAGCAGCCAGGGGGCAGTTAGCGGGAGCGCGGATACGCAGTATTTT.

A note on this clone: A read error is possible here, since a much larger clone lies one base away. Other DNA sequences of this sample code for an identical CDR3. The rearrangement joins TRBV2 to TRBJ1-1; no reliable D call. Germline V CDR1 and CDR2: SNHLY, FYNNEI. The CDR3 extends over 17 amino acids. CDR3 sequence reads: CASNQEGWMQQNTEAFF. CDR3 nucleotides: TGTGCCAGTAACCAGGAGGGTTGGATGCAACAGAACACGGAAGCTTTCTTT. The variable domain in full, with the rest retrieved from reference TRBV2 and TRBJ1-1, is EPEVTQTPSHQVTQMGQEVILRCVPISNHLYFYWYRQILGQKVEFLVSFYNNEISEKSEIFDDQFSVERPDGSNFTLKIRSTKLEDSAMYFCASNQEGWMQQNTEAFFGQGTRLTVV.

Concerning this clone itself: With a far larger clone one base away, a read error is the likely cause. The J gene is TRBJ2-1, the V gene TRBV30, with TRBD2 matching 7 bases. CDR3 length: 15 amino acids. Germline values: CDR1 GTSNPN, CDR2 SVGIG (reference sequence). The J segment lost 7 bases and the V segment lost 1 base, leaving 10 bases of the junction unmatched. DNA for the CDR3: TGTGCCTGGAGTGGGGCTAGCGGACCACAGAATGAGCAGTTCTTC. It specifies CAWSGASGPQNEQFF.

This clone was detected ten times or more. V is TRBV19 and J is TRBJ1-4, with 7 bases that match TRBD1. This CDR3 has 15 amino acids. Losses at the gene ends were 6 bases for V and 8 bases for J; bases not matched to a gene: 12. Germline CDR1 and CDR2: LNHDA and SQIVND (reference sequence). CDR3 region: CASSTGEEGYEKLFF. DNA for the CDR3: TGTGCCAGTAGCACAGGGGAGGAGGGATACGAAAAACTGTTTTTT.